This TCR beta chain was recovered during a study of beta chain features in type 1 diabetes. The study, taken as a whole, reports: Any HLA effect on TCRB rearrangement was left unresolved by small sub-analyses. TCRB CDR3s were moderately but significantly shorter in Type 1 diabetes patients in all four CD4+ subsets.

The CDR3 contains 16 residues. In germline, CDR1 is SGDLS, CDR2 YYNGEE. With 7 bases clipped from V and 1 base from J, the junction kept 8 bases outside the gene matches. The entirety of the isolated RNA underwent reverse transcription, so expressed TCRB transcripts were sequenced. Profiled with immunoSEQ multiplex PCR; TCRdb holds only in-frame clones, not every one. The table has roughly 220,000 clones, roughly 17% seen once. This clone was detected only once. The antigen is unknown. The chain is built from TRBV9 and TRBJ2-2; 9 bases are shared with TRBD2. The source of this sequence is a man aged 30-40 years with type 1 diabetes. Material for sequencing was naive CD4+ T cells from blood. CDR3 residues: CASGKSGRQNTGELFF. The DNA of the CDR3 is TGTGCCAGCGGTAAGAGCGGGAGGCAGAACACCGGGGAGCTGTTTTTT.